Listed below are T cell receptor beta chains from one sample, sequenced in a study of STAT5B mutations in CD4+ large granular lymphocyte leukemia. The data were produced by immunoSEQ multiplex PCR, yet TCRdb's version contains in-frame clones alone and is incomplete. The profile shows 40,000 to 50,000 clones, about 86% of them singletons. Sequencing was carried out using CD4+ T cells from blood buffy coats. All receptors derive from a human donor in good health. The CDR3 runs from the conserved cysteine through the conserved F or W. A D gene is named only where the DNA matches it firmly. Some rows mark clone size as missing; the rest say once, few, many or name a class of expanded clone.

>TRBD2|13|.|TRBJ2-1|TRBV10-3
TGTGCCATCAGGGCTACTAGCGGCAATGAGCAGTTCTTC
CAIRATSGNEQFF
>.|13|.|TRBJ2-1|TRBV5-4
TGTGCCAGCAGCTCTACGACAGGCAGTGAGCAGTTCTTC
CASSSTTGSEQFF
>.|14|.|TRBJ2-5|TRBV15
TGTGCCACCAGCACCCGGGGACCTCCGGAGACCCAGTACTTC
CATSTRGPPETQYF
>.|12|few|TRBJ1-2|TRBV5-1
TGCGCCAGCAGCTTGGACCGCTATGGCTACACCTTC
CASSLDRYGYTF
>.|13|.|TRBJ1-5|TRBV6-5
TGTGCCAGCAGTTACCTTGGGAGTCAGCCCCAGCATTTT
CASSYLGSQPQHF
>.|18|.|TRBJ2-3|TRBV7-9
TGTGCCAGCAGCCCTTGGACTACTCGTCAGTCTAGCACAGATACGCAGTATTTT
CASSPWTTRQSSTDTQYF
>.|15|.|TRBJ2-2|TRBV7-9
TGTGCCAGCAGCTTAGGCGGGACTCGAGCCGGGGAGCTGTTTTTT
CASSLGGTRAGELFF
>TRBD1|14|.|TRBJ2-7|TRBV5-1
TGCGCCAGCAGCTTGGAACAGGGGGCCTACGAGCAGTACTTC
CASSLEQGAYEQYF
>.|17|.|TRBJ1-2|TRBV9
TGTGCCAGCAGCGTGGACTTCCAGGGGATTGGCGACTATGGCTACACCTTC
CASSVDFQGIGDYGYTF
>.|17|.|TRBJ2-3|TRBV11-2
TGTGCCAGCAGGAGGGGGGATCTAGCGGAGAGAACAGATACGCAGTATTTT
CASRRGDLAERTDTQYF
>.|14|.|TRBJ1-4|TRBV5-1
TGCGCCAGCAGCTGGACAGCAACTAATGAAAAACTGTTTTTT
CASSWTATNEKLFF
>.|13|.|TRBJ2-7|TRBV9
TGTGCCAGCAGCGTAGCCCCCTCCTACGAGCAGTACTTC
CASSVAPSYEQYF
>.|16|.|TRBJ1-2|TRBV27
TGTGCCAGCAGACCCTTTGGGGCGGGGCAGACCTATGGCTACACCTTC
CASRPFGAGQTYGYTF
>TRBD2|15|.|TRBJ2-1|TRBV7-3
TGTGCCAGCAGCCCGGGGGGGTATTCCTACAATGAGCAGTTCTTC
CASSPGGYSYNEQFF
>TRBD1|12|.|TRBJ1-1|TRBV5-8
TGTGCCAGCAGGAGGGGGCGCACTGAAGCTTTCTTT
CASRRGRTEAFF
>.|12|few|TRBJ1-1|TRBV9
TGTGCCAGCGGGGGACGTACAGGGGAAGCTTTCTTT
CASGGRTGEAFF
>.|12|.|TRBJ1-2|TRBV7-9
TGTGCCAGCAGCTTAGCGCGACGAGGCTACACCTTC
CASSLARRGYTF
>.|14|once|TRBJ1-2|TRBV19
TGTGCCAGTAGTCCCTCGACAGGATTCTATGGCTACACCTTC
CASSPSTGFYGYTF
>.|15|.|TRBJ1-4|TRBV5-6
TGTGCCAGCAGTTATGGTGGCAGGAAGGATGAAAAACTGTTTTTT
CASSYGGRKDEKLFF
>TRBD1|14|.|TRBJ2-3|TRBV5-1
TGCGCCAGCAGCAAGGGACAGGGAGCAGATACGCAGTATTTT
CASSKGQGADTQYF
>.|16|once|TRBJ2-3|TRBV5-1
TGCGCCAGCAGCTTGGTTTCGGGGACGAACGCAGATACGCAGTATTTT
CASSLVSGTNADTQYF
>TRBD1|16|few|TRBJ2-7|TRBV30
TGTGCCTGGAGTGTAACCGGGACAGGGCTCCCCTACGAGCAGTACTTC
CAWSVTGTGLPYEQYF